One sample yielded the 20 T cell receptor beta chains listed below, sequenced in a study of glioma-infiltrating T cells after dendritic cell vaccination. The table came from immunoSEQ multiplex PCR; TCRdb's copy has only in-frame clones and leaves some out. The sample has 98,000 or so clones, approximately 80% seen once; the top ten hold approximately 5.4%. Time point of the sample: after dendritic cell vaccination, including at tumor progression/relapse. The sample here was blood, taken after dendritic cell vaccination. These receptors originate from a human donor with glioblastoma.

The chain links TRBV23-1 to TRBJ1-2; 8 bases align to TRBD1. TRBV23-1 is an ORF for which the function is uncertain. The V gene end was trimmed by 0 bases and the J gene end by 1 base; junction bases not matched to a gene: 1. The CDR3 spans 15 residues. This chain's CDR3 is CASSQSGQDNYGYTF. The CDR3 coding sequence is TGCGCCAGCAGTCAATCGGGACAGGATAACTATGGCTACACCTTC.

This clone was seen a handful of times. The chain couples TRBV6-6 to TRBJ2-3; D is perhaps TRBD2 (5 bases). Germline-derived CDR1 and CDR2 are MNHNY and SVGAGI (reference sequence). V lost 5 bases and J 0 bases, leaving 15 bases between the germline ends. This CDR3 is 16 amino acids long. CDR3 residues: CASSPPRGISTDTQYF. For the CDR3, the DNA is TGTGCCAGCAGTCCCCCCCGGGGAATCAGCACAGATACGCAGTATTTT.

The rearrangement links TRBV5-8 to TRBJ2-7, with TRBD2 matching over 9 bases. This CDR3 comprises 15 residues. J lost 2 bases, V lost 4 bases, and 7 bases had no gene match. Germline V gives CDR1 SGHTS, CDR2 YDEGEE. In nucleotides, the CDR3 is TGTGCCAGCAGCCGAAATGCGGGAGGGCCCTACGAGCAGTACTTC. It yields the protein CASSRNAGGPYEQYF.

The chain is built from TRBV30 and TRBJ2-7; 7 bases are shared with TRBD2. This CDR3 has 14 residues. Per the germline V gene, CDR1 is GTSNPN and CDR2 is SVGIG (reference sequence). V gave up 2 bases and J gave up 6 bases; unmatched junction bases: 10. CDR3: CAWSLFAGVLEQYF. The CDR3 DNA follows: TGTGCCTGGAGTTTATTCGCGGGAGTCCTCGAGCAGTACTTC. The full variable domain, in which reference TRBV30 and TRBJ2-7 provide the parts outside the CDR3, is SQTIHQWPATLVQPVGSPLSLECTVEGTSNPNLYWYRQAAGRGLQLLFYSVGIGQISSEVPQNLSASRPQDRQFILSSKKLLLSDSGFYLCAWSLFAGVLEQYFGPGTRLTVT.

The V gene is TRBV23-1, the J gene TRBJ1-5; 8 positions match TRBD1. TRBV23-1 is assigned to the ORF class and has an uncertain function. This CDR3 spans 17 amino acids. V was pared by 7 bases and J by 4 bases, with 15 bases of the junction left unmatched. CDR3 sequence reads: CASTTGPGQGGNQPQHF. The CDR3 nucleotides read TGCGCCAGCACCACGGGGCCTGGACAGGGCGGAAATCAGCCCCAGCATTTT.

The CDR3 here is CAISGRQGADYGYTF. CDR3 sequence (DNA): TGTGCCATCAGTGGCCGACAGGGTGCGGACTATGGCTACACCTTC. The genes are TRBV10-3 and TRBJ1-2, with TRBD1 matching 7 bases. V was pared by 4 bases and J by 3 bases, with 8 bases of the junction left unmatched. Per germline, CDR1 ENHRY and CDR2 SYGVKD. The CDR3 length is 15 residues.

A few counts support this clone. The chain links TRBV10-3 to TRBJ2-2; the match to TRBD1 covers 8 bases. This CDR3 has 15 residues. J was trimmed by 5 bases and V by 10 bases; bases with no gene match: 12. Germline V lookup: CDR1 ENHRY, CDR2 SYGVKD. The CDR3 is CATGDRTLRTGELFF. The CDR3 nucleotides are TGTGCCACAGGGGACAGGACCCTGCGGACCGGGGAGCTGTTTTTT.

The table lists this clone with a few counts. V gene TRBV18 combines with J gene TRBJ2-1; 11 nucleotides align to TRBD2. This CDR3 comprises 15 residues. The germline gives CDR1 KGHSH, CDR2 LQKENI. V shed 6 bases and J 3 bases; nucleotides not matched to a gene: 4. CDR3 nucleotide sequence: TGTGCCAGCTCCCCCGGGACTAGCGGCTACAATGAGCAGTTCTTC. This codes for CASSPGTSGYNEQFF. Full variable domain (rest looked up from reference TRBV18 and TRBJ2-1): NAGVMQNPRHLVRRRGQEARLRCSPMKGHSHVYWYRQLPEEGLKFMVYLQKENIIDESGMPKERFSAEFPKEGPSILRIQQVVRGDSAAYFCASSPGTSGYNEQFFGPGTRLTVL.

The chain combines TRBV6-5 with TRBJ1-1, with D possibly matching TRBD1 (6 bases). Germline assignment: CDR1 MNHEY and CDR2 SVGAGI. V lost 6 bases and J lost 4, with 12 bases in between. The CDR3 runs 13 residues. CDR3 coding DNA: TGTGCCAGCAGCCTGGACAGATTCACTGAAGCTTTCTTT. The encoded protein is CASSLDRFTEAFF.

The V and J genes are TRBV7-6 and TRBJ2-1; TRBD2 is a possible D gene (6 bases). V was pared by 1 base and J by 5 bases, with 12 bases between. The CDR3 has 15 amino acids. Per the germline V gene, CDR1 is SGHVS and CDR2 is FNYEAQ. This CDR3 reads CASSLGGIRNNEQFF. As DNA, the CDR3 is TGTGCCAGCAGCTTAGGCGGGATAAGAAACAATGAGCAGTTCTTC.

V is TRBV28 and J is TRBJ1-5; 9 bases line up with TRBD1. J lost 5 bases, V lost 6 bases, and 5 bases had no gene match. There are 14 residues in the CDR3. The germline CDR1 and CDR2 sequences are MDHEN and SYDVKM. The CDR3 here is CASRGTGTHQPQHF. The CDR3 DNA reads TGTGCCAGCAGGGGGACAGGGACCCATCAGCCCCAGCATTTT.

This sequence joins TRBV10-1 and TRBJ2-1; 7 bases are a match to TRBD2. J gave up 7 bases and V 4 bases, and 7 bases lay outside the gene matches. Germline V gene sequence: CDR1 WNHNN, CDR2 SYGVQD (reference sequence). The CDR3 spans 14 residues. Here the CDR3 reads CASSVWAGGNEQFF. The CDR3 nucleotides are TGCGCCAGCAGTGTATGGGCCGGGGGGAATGAGCAGTTCTTC.

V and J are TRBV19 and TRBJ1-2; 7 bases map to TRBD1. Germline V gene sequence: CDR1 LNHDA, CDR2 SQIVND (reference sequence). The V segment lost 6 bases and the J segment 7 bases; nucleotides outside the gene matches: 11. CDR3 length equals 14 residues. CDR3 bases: TGTGCCAGTAGGAGACAGGGCTTGATCGGTGGCTACACCTTC. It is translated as CASRRQGLIGGYTF. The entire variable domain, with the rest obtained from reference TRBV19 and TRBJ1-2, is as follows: DGGITQSPKYLFRKEGQNVTLSCEQNLNHDAMYWYRQDPGQGLRLIYYSQIVNDFQKGDIAEGYSVSREKKESFPLTVTSAQKNPTAFYLCASRRQGLIGGYTFGSGTRLTVV.

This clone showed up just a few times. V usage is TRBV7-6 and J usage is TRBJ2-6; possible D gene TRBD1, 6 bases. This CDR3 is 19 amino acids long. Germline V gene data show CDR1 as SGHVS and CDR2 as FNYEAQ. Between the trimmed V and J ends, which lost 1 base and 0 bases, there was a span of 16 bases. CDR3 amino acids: CASSLVPGHQSSGANVLTF. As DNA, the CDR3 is TGTGCCAGCAGCTTAGTTCCGGGACACCAATCCTCTGGGGCCAACGTCCTGACTTTC.

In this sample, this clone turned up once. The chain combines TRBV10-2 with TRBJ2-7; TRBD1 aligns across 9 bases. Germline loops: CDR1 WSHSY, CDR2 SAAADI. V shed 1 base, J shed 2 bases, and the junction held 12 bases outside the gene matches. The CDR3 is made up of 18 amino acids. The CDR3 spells CASSEFGTGPHTPYEQYF. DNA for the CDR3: TGCGCCAGCAGTGAGTTTGGGACAGGGCCCCACACGCCCTACGAGCAGTACTTC.

This CDR3 reads CASRTAQETQYF. In DNA form, the CDR3 reads TGTGCCAGTCGGACAGCTCAAGAGACCCAGTACTTC. This chain links TRBV6-5 with TRBJ2-5, with D possibly TRBD1 on 6 matching bases. Between the trimmed V and J ends, which lost 9 bases and 2 bases, there was a span of 10 bases. Germline CDR1 and CDR2: MNHEY and SVGAGI. The CDR3 contains 12 residues.

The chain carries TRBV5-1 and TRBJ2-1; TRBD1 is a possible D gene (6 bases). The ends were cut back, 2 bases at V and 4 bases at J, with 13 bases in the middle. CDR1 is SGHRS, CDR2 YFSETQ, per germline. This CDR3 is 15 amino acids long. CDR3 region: CASSLGGAGYNEQFF. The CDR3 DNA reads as TGCGCCAGCAGCTTAGGGGGAGCTGGGTACAATGAGCAGTTCTTC.

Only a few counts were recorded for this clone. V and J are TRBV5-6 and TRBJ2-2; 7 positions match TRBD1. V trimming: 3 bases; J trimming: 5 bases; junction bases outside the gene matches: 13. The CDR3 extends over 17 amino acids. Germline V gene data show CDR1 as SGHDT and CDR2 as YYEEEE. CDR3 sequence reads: CASSSQLDRRGTGELFF. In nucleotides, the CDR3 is TGTGCCAGCAGCTCACAACTGGACAGGAGAGGGACCGGGGAGCTGTTTTTT.

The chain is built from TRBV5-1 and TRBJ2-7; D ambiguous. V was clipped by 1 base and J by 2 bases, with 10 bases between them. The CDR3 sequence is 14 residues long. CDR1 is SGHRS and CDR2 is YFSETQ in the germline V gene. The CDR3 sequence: CASSLITETYEQYF. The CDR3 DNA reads TGCGCCAGCAGCTTGATCACAGAGACCTACGAGCAGTACTTC. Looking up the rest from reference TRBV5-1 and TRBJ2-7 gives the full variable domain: KAGVTQTPRYLIKTRGQQVTLSCSPISGHRSVSWYQQTPGQGLQFLFEYFSETQRNKGNFPGRFSGRQFSNSRSEMNVSTLELGDSALYLCASSLITETYEQYFGPGTRLTVT.

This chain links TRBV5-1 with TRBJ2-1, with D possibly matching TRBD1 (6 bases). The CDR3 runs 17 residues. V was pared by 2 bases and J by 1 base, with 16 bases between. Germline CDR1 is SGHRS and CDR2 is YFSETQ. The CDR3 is CASSFPSTGFSYNEQFF. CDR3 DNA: TGCGCCAGCAGCTTTCCCTCGACAGGCTTTTCCTACAATGAGCAGTTCTTC.